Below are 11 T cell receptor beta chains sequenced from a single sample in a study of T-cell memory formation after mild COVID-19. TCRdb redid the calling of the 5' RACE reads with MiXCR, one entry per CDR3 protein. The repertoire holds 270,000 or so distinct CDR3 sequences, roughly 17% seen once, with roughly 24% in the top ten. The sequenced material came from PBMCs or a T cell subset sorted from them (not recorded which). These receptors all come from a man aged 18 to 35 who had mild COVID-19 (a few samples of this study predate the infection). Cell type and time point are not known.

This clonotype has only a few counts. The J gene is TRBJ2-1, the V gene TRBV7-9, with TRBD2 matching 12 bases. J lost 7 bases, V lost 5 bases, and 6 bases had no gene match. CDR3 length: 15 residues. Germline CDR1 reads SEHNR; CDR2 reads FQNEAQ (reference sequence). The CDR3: CASSPSGGALNEQFF. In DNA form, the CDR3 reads TGTGCCAGCAGCCCTAGCGGGGGGGCTTTAAATGAGCAGTTCTTC.

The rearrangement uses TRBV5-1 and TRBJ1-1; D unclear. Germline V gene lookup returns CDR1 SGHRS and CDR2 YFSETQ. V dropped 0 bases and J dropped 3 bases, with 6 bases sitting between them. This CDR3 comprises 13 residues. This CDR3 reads CASSLDSHTEAFF. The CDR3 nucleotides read TGCGCCAGCAGCTTGGATAGTCACACTGAAGCTTTCTTT.

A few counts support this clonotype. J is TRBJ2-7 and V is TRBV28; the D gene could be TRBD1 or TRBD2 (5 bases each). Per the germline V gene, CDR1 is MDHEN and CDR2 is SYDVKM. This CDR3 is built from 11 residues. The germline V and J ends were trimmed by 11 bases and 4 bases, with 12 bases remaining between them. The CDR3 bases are TGTGCCTCTAGGGGCGGGTACGAGCAGTACGTC. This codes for CASRGGYEQYV.

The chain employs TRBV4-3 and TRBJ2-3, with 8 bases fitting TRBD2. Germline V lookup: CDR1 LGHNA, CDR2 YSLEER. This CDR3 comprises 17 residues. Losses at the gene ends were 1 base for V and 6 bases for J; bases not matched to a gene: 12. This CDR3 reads CASSQGAISGVGDTQYF. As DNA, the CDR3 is TGCGCCAGCAGCCAAGGAGCGATTAGCGGGGTGGGGGATACGCAGTATTTT.

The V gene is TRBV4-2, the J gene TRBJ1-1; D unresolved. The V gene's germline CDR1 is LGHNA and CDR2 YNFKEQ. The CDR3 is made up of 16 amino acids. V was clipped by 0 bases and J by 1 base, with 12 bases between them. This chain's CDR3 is CASSQDRGTGNTEAFF. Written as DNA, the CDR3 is TGTGCCAGCAGCCAAGATCGAGGTACGGGGAACACTGAAGCTTTCTTT.

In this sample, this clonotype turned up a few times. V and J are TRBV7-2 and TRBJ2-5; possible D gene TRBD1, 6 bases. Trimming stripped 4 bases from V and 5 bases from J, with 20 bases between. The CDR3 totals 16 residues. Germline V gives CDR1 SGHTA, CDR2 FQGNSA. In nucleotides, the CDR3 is TGTGCCAGCAGCTCCAATCAAGGGGGTAGGTCGGAGACCCAGTACTTC. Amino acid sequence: CASSSNQGGRSETQYF.

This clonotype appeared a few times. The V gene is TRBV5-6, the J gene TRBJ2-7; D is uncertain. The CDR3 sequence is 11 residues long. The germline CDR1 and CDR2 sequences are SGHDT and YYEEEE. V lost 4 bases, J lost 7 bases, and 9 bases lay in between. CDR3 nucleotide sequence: TGTGCCAGCAGCGGGATTGAGGAGCAGTACTTC. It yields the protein CASSGIEEQYF.

DNA for the CDR3: TGCGCCAGCAGCTTGGCGGCGGGGGGGCAAGCAGATACGCAGTATTTT. As protein: CASSLAAGGQADTQYF. This chain links TRBV5-1 with TRBJ2-3; the match to TRBD2 covers 9 bases. CDR1 and CDR2 (germline): SGHRS, YFSETQ. Trimming took 0 bases from V and 4 from J; bases not matched to a gene: 6. The CDR3 totals 16 residues.

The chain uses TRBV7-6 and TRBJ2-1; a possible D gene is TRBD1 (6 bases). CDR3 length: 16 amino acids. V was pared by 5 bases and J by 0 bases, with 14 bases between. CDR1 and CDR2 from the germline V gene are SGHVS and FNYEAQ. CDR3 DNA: TGTGCCAGCAGCGGCTTAACAGGGAGCTCCTACAATGAGCAGTTCTTC. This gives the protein CASSGLTGSSYNEQFF. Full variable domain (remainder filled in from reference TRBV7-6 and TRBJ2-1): GAGVSQSPRYKVTKRGQDVALRCDPISGHVSLYWYRQALGQGPEFLTYFNYEAQQDKSGLPNDRFSAERPEGSISTLTIQRTEQRDSAMYRCASSGLTGSSYNEQFFGPGTRLTVL.

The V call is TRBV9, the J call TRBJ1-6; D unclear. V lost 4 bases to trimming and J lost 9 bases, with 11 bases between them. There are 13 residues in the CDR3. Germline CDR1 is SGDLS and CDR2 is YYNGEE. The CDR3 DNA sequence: TGTGCCAGCAGCCCCAGAGGATTTTCACCCCTCCACTTT. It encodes CASSPRGFSPLHF.

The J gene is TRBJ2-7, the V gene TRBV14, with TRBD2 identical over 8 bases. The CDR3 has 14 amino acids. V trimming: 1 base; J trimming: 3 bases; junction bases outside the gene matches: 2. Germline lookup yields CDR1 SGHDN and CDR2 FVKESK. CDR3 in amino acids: CASSQGTSLYEQYV. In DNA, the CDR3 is TGTGCCAGCAGCCAAGGGACTAGCCTCTACGAGCAGTACGTC.